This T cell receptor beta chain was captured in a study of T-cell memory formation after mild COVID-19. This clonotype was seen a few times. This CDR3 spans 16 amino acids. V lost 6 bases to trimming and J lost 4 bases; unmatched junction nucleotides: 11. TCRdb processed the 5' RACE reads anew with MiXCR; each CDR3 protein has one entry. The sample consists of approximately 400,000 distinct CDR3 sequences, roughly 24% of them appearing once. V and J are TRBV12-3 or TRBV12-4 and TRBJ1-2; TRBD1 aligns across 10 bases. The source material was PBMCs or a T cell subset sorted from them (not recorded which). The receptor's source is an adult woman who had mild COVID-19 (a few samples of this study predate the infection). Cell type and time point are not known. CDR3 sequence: CASRLSTGGIAYGYTF. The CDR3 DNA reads TGTGCCAGCAGGTTATCGACAGGGGGCATTGCCTATGGCTACACCTTC.